These T cell receptor beta chains were read from a single sample in a study of T cell responses to AZD1222 COVID-19 vaccine. Sequenced by immunoSEQ multiplex PCR; TCRdb stores in-frame clones only, minus some. The table shows some 120,000 clones, with 84% occurring only once. The specimen comprised peripheral blood, sampled on day 0 of AZD1222 vaccination. The source is an adult in good health. Both conserved end residues are part of each CDR3. The D gene is left open where the match is weak. Size tells how often a clone was seen (once, few, many) or the class of an expanded clone, and some rows leave it out.

j_gene: TRBJ2-2
abundance: .
d_gene: .
v_gene: TRBV15
CDR3aa: CATSRSGGQNTGELFF
CDR3nt: TGTGCCACCAGCAGGTCTGGGGGACAGAACACCGGGGAGCTGTTTTTT

j_gene: TRBJ1-1
abundance: .
d_gene: .
v_gene: TRBV12-3/TRBV12-4
CDR3aa: CASSLQEYTEAFF
CDR3nt: TGTGCCAGCAGTTTACAGGAGTACACTGAAGCTTTCTTT

j_gene: TRBJ1-3
abundance: .
d_gene: .
v_gene: TRBV18
CDR3aa: CASSPNDGVGNTIYF
CDR3nt: TGTGCCAGCTCACCTAATGACGGAGTTGGAAACACCATATATTTT

j_gene: TRBJ1-5
abundance: .
d_gene: TRBD1
v_gene: TRBV5-8
CDR3aa: CASSHGTGRQPQHF
CDR3nt: TGTGCCAGCAGCCACGGGACAGGGCGCCAGCCCCAGCATTTT

j_gene: TRBJ2-5
abundance: .
d_gene: TRBD2
v_gene: TRBV24-1
CDR3aa: CATSDLGPGGLAGIQETQYF
CDR3nt: TGTGCCACCAGTGATTTGGGACCCGGGGGGCTAGCGGGTATACAAGAGACCCAGTACTTC

j_gene: TRBJ2-3
abundance: .
d_gene: .
v_gene: TRBV28
CDR3aa: CASIPGTSTDTQYF
CDR3nt: TGTGCCAGCATCCCGGGAACGAGCACAGATACGCAGTATTTT

j_gene: TRBJ2-3
abundance: few
d_gene: .
v_gene: TRBV4-2
CDR3aa: CASSQGTSLADTQYF
CDR3nt: TGTGCCAGCAGCCAAGGTACTAGTTTAGCAGATACGCAGTATTTT

j_gene: TRBJ2-7
abundance: .
d_gene: .
v_gene: TRBV10-3
CDR3aa: CAISEFTGRTYEQYF
CDR3nt: TGTGCCATCAGTGAGTTTACGGGGCGCACATACGAGCAGTACTTC

j_gene: TRBJ2-1
abundance: .
d_gene: TRBD2
v_gene: TRBV10-3
CDR3aa: CAISATSGGPKERNEQFF
CDR3nt: TGTGCCATCAGCGCGACTAGCGGGGGCCCCAAGGAGCGAAATGAGCAGTTCTTC

j_gene: TRBJ1-1
abundance: .
d_gene: .
v_gene: TRBV6-5
CDR3aa: CASRLEGTEAFF
CDR3nt: TGTGCCAGCCGGCTAGAAGGGACTGAAGCTTTCTTT

j_gene: TRBJ1-5
abundance: few
d_gene: TRBD1
v_gene: TRBV5-1
CDR3aa: CASSPGTGNNQPQHF
CDR3nt: TGCGCCAGCAGCCCGGGGACAGGGAACAATCAGCCCCAGCATTTT

j_gene: TRBJ2-2
abundance: .
d_gene: TRBD2
v_gene: TRBV4-2
CDR3aa: CASSQETSGNTGELFF
CDR3nt: TGTGCCAGCAGCCAAGAGACTAGCGGGAACACCGGGGAGCTGTTTTTT

j_gene: TRBJ2-5
abundance: .
d_gene: .
v_gene: TRBV14
CDR3aa: CASSQTRDQETQYF
CDR3nt: TGTGCCAGCAGCCAAACTCGGGACCAAGAGACCCAGTACTTC

j_gene: TRBJ2-5
abundance: .
d_gene: .
v_gene: TRBV3-1/TRBV3-2
CDR3aa: CASSQQIQETQYF
CDR3nt: TGTGCCAGCAGCCAACAAATCCAAGAGACCCAGTACTTC

j_gene: TRBJ2-7
abundance: .
d_gene: TRBD1
v_gene: TRBV3-1/TRBV3-2
CDR3aa: CASSPRDRGYEQYF
CDR3nt: TGTGCCAGCAGCCCAAGAGACAGGGGGTACGAGCAGTACTTC

j_gene: TRBJ1-5
abundance: .
d_gene: TRBD1
v_gene: TRBV18
CDR3aa: CASSDRDYNQPQHF
CDR3nt: TGTGCCAGCTCAGACAGGGATTACAATCAGCCCCAGCATTTT

j_gene: TRBJ1-5
abundance: .
d_gene: .
v_gene: TRBV6-2/TRBV6-3
CDR3aa: CASSYSQLQPQHF
CDR3nt: TGTGCCAGCAGTTACTCGCAATTACAGCCCCAGCATTTT

j_gene: TRBJ2-3
abundance: .
d_gene: .
v_gene: TRBV6-5
CDR3aa: CASGATDTQYF
CDR3nt: TGTGCCAGCGGGGCGACGGATACGCAGTATTTT

j_gene: TRBJ1-1
abundance: once
d_gene: TRBD1
v_gene: TRBV12-3/TRBV12-4
CDR3aa: CASSLQDREAFF
CDR3nt: TGTGCCAGCAGTCTCCAGGACAGGGAAGCTTTCTTT

j_gene: TRBJ2-1
abundance: .
d_gene: .
v_gene: TRBV6-5
CDR3aa: CASRDDSWDNEQFF
CDR3nt: TGTGCCAGCAGGGACGACAGTTGGGACAATGAGCAGTTCTTC

j_gene: TRBJ1-2
abundance: .
d_gene: .
v_gene: TRBV7-2
CDR3aa: CASSLVDTHYGYTF
CDR3nt: TGTGCCAGCAGCTTAGTGGACACTCACTATGGCTACACCTTC

j_gene: TRBJ1-2
abundance: .
d_gene: .
v_gene: TRBV7-9
CDR3aa: CASPGDYGYTF
CDR3nt: TGTGCCAGCCCAGGGGACTATGGCTACACCTTC

j_gene: TRBJ2-6
abundance: .
d_gene: .
v_gene: TRBV11-2
CDR3aa: CASSFRGAGANVLTF
CDR3nt: TGTGCCAGCAGCTTTAGGGGCGCTGGGGCCAACGTCCTGACTTTC

j_gene: TRBJ2-2
abundance: .
d_gene: TRBD1
v_gene: TRBV18
CDR3aa: CASSSQGPTGELFF
CDR3nt: TGTGCCAGCTCCTCACAGGGGCCCACCGGGGAGCTGTTTTTT

j_gene: TRBJ1-2
abundance: once
d_gene: TRBD1
v_gene: TRBV19
CDR3aa: CASSPRDRRYGYTF
CDR3nt: TGTGCCAGTAGTCCGCGGGACAGGCGTTATGGCTACACCTTC

j_gene: TRBJ1-6
abundance: few
d_gene: .
v_gene: TRBV27
CDR3aa: CASSFFESSYNSPLHF
CDR3nt: TGTGCCAGCAGTTTTTTCGAGAGCTCCTATAATTCACCCCTCCACTTT

j_gene: TRBJ2-7
abundance: once
d_gene: .
v_gene: TRBV7-2
CDR3aa: CASSLADVSTYEQYF
CDR3nt: TGTGCCAGCAGCTTAGCGGACGTATCCACCTACGAGCAGTACTTC

j_gene: TRBJ2-1
abundance: .
d_gene: TRBD2
v_gene: TRBV7-3
CDR3aa: CASSLDGASGTYNEQFF
CDR3nt: TGTGCCAGCAGCTTAGATGGCGCTAGCGGGACCTACAATGAGCAGTTCTTC

j_gene: TRBJ2-5
abundance: .
d_gene: .
v_gene: TRBV7-9
CDR3aa: CASSYARSTLETQYF
CDR3nt: TGTGCCAGCAGCTATGCAAGGTCAACCCTAGAGACCCAGTACTTC

j_gene: TRBJ2-7
abundance: .
d_gene: .
v_gene: TRBV7-3
CDR3aa: CASSSYRGTGQYF
CDR3nt: TGTGCCAGCAGCTCGTACCGGGGCACAGGGCAGTACTTC

j_gene: TRBJ2-4
abundance: .
d_gene: .
v_gene: TRBV6-5
CDR3aa: CASSSASTAAKNIQYF
CDR3nt: TGTGCCAGCAGTTCGGCCTCCACGGCGGCCAAAAACATTCAGTACTTC

j_gene: TRBJ2-7
abundance: .
d_gene: .
v_gene: TRBV19
CDR3aa: CASSMFGARSSYEQYF
CDR3nt: TGTGCCAGTAGTATGTTTGGGGCCCGGAGCTCCTACGAGCAGTACTTC

j_gene: TRBJ2-7
abundance: .
d_gene: TRBD1
v_gene: TRBV2
CDR3aa: CASSLDRGQQYF
CDR3nt: TGTGCCAGCAGTCTAGACAGGGGCCAGCAGTACTTC

j_gene: TRBJ2-2
abundance: .
d_gene: .
v_gene: TRBV7-6
CDR3aa: CASSLAGQNTGELFF
CDR3nt: TGTGCCAGCAGCTTAGCAGGACAGAACACCGGGGAGCTGTTTTTT

j_gene: TRBJ1-5
abundance: .
d_gene: .
v_gene: TRBV23-1
CDR3aa: CASSQSCNLKGIDGNQPQHF
CDR3nt: TGCGCCAGCAGTCAATCCTGTAACTTGAAGGGGATAGACGGCAATCAGCCCCAGCATTTT

j_gene: TRBJ2-7
abundance: .
d_gene: .
v_gene: TRBV30
CDR3aa: CAWSLRQTQYF
CDR3nt: TGTGCCTGGAGCCTCCGACAGACTCAGTACTTC

j_gene: TRBJ1-5
abundance: .
d_gene: .
v_gene: TRBV5-1
CDR3aa: CASSPGTPNQPQHF
CDR3nt: TGCGCCAGCAGCCCCGGGACCCCTAATCAGCCCCAGCATTTT

j_gene: TRBJ1-5
abundance: once
d_gene: .
v_gene: TRBV28
CDR3aa: CASSYEGPQHF
CDR3nt: TGTGCCAGCAGTTATGAGGGGCCCCAGCATTTT

j_gene: TRBJ1-5
abundance: .
d_gene: .
v_gene: TRBV27
CDR3aa: CASSTGRRQPQHF
CDR3nt: TGTGCCAGCAGTACAGGGAGGAGGCAGCCCCAGCATTTT

j_gene: TRBJ2-5
abundance: .
d_gene: TRBD2
v_gene: TRBV9
CDR3aa: CASSVGLAGKIETQYF
CDR3nt: TGTGCCAGCAGCGTAGGGCTAGCGGGCAAGATAGAGACCCAGTACTTC

j_gene: TRBJ1-2
abundance: few
d_gene: TRBD1
v_gene: TRBV6-5
CDR3aa: CASSLMPGGANYGYTF
CDR3nt: TGTGCCAGCAGTTTAATGCCAGGGGGAGCTAACTATGGCTACACCTTC

j_gene: TRBJ2-6
abundance: .
d_gene: .
v_gene: TRBV6-5
CDR3aa: CASSWSGPGANVLTF
CDR3nt: TGTGCCAGCAGTTGGTCCGGCCCTGGGGCCAACGTCCTGACTTTC

j_gene: TRBJ2-2
abundance: .
d_gene: TRBD2
v_gene: TRBV19
CDR3aa: CAAGGGLAYTGELFF
CDR3nt: TGTGCCGCCGGAGGGGGACTAGCATATACCGGGGAGCTGTTTTTT

j_gene: TRBJ1-4
abundance: .
d_gene: .
v_gene: TRBV6-5
CDR3aa: CASSYSGEKLFF
CDR3nt: TGTGCCAGCAGTTACTCGGGTGAAAAACTGTTTTTT

j_gene: TRBJ2-2
abundance: .
d_gene: .
v_gene: TRBV29-1
CDR3aa: CSLVLGHEDTGELFF
CDR3nt: TGCAGCCTCGTTCTGGGACACGAGGACACCGGGGAGCTGTTTTTT

j_gene: TRBJ1-4
abundance: .
d_gene: .
v_gene: TRBV6-5
CDR3aa: CASSYSGEANEKLFF
CDR3nt: TGTGCCAGCAGTTACTCGGGGGAGGCTAATGAAAAACTGTTTTTT

j_gene: TRBJ1-1
abundance: .
d_gene: TRBD1
v_gene: TRBV9
CDR3aa: CASRPTGRSMGTEAFF
CDR3nt: TGTGCCAGCAGGCCGACAGGGCGCTCCATGGGCACTGAAGCTTTCTTT

j_gene: TRBJ2-7
abundance: .
d_gene: TRBD2
v_gene: TRBV28
CDR3aa: CASSGTSGSSYEQYF
CDR3nt: TGTGCCAGCAGTGGAACTAGCGGGAGCTCCTACGAGCAGTACTTC

j_gene: TRBJ2-3
abundance: .
d_gene: .
v_gene: TRBV14
CDR3aa: CASKVHSTDTQYF
CDR3nt: TGTGCCAGCAAGGTTCATTCGACAGATACGCAGTATTTT